Each of the 6 T cell receptor beta chains below was sequenced from the same sample in a study of blood T cell repertoires in COVID-19. Clones were read by immunoSEQ multiplex PCR, and TCRdb kept only the in-frame ones, dropping some. Altogether roughly 70,000 clones are present, about 73% being singletons, with the ten largest covering roughly a fifth. Sample: peripheral blood. Receptors were obtained from a man aged 55 to 69 with acute or convalescent COVID-19.

This chain connects TRBV5-1 to TRBJ1-1; TRBD1 matches 8 bases. Trimming removed 3 bases from V and 0 bases from J; junction bases left unmatched: 4. This CDR3 has 15 amino acids. Looked up from germline, CDR1 is SGHRS and CDR2 is YFSETQ. The CDR3 spells CASSSGQGLNTEAFF. The CDR3 nucleotides are TGCGCCAGCAGCTCTGGACAGGGATTGAACACTGAAGCTTTCTTT.

This clone was seen just once. The J gene is TRBJ1-2, the V gene TRBV24-1; D ambiguous. The CDR3 totals 14 residues. The germline V and J ends were trimmed by 9 bases and 0 bases, with 13 bases remaining between them. The germline V gene has CDR1 KGHDR and CDR2 SFDVKD. The CDR3 protein is CATPRVSANYGYTF. CDR3 DNA: TGTGCCACCCCGAGGGTCTCAGCTAACTATGGCTACACCTTC.

The genes are TRBV19 and TRBJ2-1; unclear D gene. CDR1 LNHDA and CDR2 SQIVND come from the germline V gene (reference sequence). V lost 5 bases and J 5 bases, leaving 13 bases between the germline ends. The CDR3 spans 14 residues. This CDR3 is CASSYPDSNNEQFF. DNA for the CDR3: TGTGCCAGTAGTTACCCAGACTCGAACAATGAGCAGTTCTTC.

This chain connects TRBV13 to TRBJ2-1; 8 bases match TRBD2. This CDR3 contains 14 residues. J was trimmed by 6 bases and V by 1 base; bases with no gene match: 2. Germline loops: CDR1 PRHDT, CDR2 FYEKMQ (reference sequence). The CDR3 reads CASSLDLAGNEQFF. The CDR3 coding sequence is TGTGCCAGCAGCTTAGATCTAGCGGGCAATGAGCAGTTCTTC.

The gene calls are TRBV6-5 and TRBJ2-7; 11 bases are a match to TRBD2. Germline assignment: CDR1 MNHEY and CDR2 SVGAGI. The V and J ends lost 6 bases and 6 bases, in that order; junction bases with no gene match: 10. This CDR3 spans 15 amino acids. The CDR3 nucleotides read TGTGCCAGCAGAGGGAGAACTAGCGGGAGTCTCGAGCAGTACTTC. Translated, it gives CASRGRTSGSLEQYF.

With regard to this clone: A read error may explain this, as a much larger clone is one base away. Other DNA sequences from this sample encode an identical CDR3 as well. V and J are TRBV9 and TRBJ1-1; D not certain. V lost 0 bases to trimming and J lost 3 bases, with 6 bases between them. Germline V CDR1 and CDR2: SGDLS, YYNGEE. The CDR3 has 13 residues. CDR3 in DNA: TGTGCCAGCAGCGTAGGAGAGTACACTGAAGCTTTCTTT. It translates to CASSVGEYTEAFF. Drawing the rest from reference TRBV9 and TRBJ1-1, the complete variable domain is DSGVTQTPKHLITATGQRVTLRCSPRSGDLSVYWYQQSLDQGLQFLIQYYNGEERAKGNILERFSAQQFPDLHSELNLSSLELGDSALYFCASSVGEYTEAFFGQGTRLTVV.